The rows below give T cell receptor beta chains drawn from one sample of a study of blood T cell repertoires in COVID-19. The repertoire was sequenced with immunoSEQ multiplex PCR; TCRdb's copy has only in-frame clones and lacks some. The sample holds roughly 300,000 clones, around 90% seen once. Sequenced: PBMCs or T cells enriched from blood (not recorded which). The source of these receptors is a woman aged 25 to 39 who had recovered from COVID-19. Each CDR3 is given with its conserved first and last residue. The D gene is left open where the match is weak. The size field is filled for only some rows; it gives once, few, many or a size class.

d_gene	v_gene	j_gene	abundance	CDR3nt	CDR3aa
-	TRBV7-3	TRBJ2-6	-	TGTGCCAGCAGCTTAGAGAGCTCTGGGGCCAACGTCCTGACTTTC	CASSLESSGANVLTF
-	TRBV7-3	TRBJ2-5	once	TGTGCCAGCAGCTTCTCCCCGGAAGAGACCCAGTACTTC	CASSFSPEETQYF
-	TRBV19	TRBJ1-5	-	TGTGCCAGTAGTATTGCCAGGGGTGGCAATCAGCCCCAGCATTTT	CASSIARGGNQPQHF
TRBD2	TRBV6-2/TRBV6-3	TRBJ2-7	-	TGTGCCAGCAGCCACAGACTAGCGGGAGGGCCCTCTTACGAGCAGTACTTC	CASSHRLAGGPSYEQYF
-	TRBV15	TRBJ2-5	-	TGTGCCACCAGCAGGGACTTTCAAGAGACCCAGTACTTC	CATSRDFQETQYF
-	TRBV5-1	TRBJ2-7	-	TGCGCCAGCAGCTTCGCAGGGCTGGGGTACGAGCAGTACTTC	CASSFAGLGYEQYF
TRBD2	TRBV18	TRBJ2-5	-	TGTGCCAACTCCCGGGCTAGCGGGCTAAAAGAGACCCAGTACTTC	CANSRASGLKETQYF
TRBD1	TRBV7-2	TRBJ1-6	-	TGTGCCAGCAGCTTAACGGGACAGGGTGGGTCACCCCTCCACTTT	CASSLTGQGGSPLHF
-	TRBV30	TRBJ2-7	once	TGTGCCTGGGGCTCCGGGGGACTCGACCTCGAGCAGTACTTC	CAWGSGGLDLEQYF
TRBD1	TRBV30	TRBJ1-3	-	TGTGCCTGGGACCCCTCCCGAACAGGGGGAGGGGACACCATATATTTT	CAWDPSRTGGGDTIYF
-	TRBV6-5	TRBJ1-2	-	TGTGCCAGCGCCAGAAACTATGGCTACACCTTC	CASARNYGYTF
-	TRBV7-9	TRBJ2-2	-	TGTGCCAGCAGCTTTCACGGCGGGGAGCTGTTTTTT	CASSFHGGELFF
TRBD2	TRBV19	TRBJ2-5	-	TGTGCCAGTAGTATCGAGGGAGGGACCATGGAGACCCAGTACTTC	CASSIEGGTMETQYF
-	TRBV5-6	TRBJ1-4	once	TGTGCCAGCAGCTTGATTCCCGAAGAGAGGGAAAAACTGTTTTTT	CASSLIPEEREKLFF
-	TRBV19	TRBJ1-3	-	TGTGCCAGTAGTACTGACTGGGGAAACACCATATATTTT	CASSTDWGNTIYF
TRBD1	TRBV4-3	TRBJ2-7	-	TGCGCCAGCAGCCAATCTCGGGACAGGGCGAGGGAGGCCTACGAGCAGTACTTC	CASSQSRDRAREAYEQYF